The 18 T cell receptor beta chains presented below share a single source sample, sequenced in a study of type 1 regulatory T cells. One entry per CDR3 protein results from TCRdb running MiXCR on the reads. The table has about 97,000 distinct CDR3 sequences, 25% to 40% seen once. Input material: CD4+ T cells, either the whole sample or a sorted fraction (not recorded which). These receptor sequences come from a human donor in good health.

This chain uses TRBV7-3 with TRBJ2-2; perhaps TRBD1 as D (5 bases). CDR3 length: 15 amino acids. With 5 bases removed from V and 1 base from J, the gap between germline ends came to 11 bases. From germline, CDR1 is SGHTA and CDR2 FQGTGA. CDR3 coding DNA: TGTGCCAGCAGCCAAACTGGACAGAACACCGGGGAGCTGTTTTTT. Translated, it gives CASSQTGQNTGELFF.

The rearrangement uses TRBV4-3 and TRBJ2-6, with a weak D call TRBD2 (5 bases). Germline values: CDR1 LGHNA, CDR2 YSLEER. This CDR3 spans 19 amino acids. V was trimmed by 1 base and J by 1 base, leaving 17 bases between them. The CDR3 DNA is TGCGCCAGCAGCCAAGTGGTTGCCGGGGTTGGGTCTGGGGCCAACGTCCTGACTTTC. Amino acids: CASSQVVAGVGSGANVLTF.

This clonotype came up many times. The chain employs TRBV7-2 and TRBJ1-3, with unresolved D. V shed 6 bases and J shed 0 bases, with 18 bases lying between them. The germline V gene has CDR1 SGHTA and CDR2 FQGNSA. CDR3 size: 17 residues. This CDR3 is CASSFPQPGASGNTIYF. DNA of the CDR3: TGTGCCAGCAGTTTCCCACAGCCGGGAGCCTCTGGAAACACCATATATTTT.

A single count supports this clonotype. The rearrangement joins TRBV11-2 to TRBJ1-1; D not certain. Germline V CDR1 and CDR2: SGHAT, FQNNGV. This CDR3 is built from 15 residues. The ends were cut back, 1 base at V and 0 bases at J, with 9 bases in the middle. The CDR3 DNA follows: TGTGCCAGCAGCTTAGTGAGGGTCCTGAACACTGAAGCTTTCTTT. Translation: CASSLVRVLNTEAFF.

The CDR3 sequence: CASSEARADKSYEQYF. The CDR3 DNA sequence: TGTGCCAGCAGTGAAGCGCGGGCAGATAAGTCCTACGAGCAGTACTTC. J is TRBJ2-7 and V is TRBV6-1; D may be TRBD2 (5 bases). Looked up from germline, CDR1 is MNHNS and CDR2 is SASEGT. The CDR3 has 16 amino acids. The V and J ends lost 0 bases and 1 base respectively, with 13 bases between them.

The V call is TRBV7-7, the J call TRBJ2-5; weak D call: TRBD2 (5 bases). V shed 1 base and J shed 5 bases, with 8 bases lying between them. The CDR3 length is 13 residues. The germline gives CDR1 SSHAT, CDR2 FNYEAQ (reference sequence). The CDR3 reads CASSLGRDETQYF. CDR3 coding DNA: TGTGCCAGCAGCTTAGGTCGGGATGAGACCCAGTACTTC.

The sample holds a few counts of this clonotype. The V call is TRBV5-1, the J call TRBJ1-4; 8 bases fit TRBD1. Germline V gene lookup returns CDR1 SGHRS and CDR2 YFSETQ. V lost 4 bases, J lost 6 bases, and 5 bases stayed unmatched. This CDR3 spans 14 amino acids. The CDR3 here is CASSAGQDYEKLFF. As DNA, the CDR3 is TGCGCCAGCAGCGCGGGACAGGACTATGAAAAACTGTTTTTT.

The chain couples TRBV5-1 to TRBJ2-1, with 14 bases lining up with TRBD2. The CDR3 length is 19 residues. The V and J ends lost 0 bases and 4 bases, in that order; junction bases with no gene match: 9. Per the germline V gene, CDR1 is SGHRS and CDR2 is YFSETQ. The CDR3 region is CASSLGPGLAGVKYNEQFF. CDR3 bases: TGCGCCAGCAGCTTGGGCCCGGGACTAGCGGGAGTGAAATACAATGAGCAGTTCTTC.

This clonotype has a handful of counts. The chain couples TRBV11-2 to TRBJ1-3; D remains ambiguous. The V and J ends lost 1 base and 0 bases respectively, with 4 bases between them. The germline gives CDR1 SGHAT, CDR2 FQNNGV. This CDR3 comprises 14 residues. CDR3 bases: TGTGCCAGCAGCTTAGTACGCTCTGGAAACACCATATATTTT. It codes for CASSLVRSGNTIYF.

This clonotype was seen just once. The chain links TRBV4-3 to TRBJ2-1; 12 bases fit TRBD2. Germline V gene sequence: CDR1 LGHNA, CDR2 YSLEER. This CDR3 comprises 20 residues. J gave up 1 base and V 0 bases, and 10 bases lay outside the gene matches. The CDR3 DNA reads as TGCGCCAGCAGCCAAGATCGCCTAGCGGGAGGGCCTCGGTCCTACAATGAGCAGTTCTTC. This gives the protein CASSQDRLAGGPRSYNEQFF.

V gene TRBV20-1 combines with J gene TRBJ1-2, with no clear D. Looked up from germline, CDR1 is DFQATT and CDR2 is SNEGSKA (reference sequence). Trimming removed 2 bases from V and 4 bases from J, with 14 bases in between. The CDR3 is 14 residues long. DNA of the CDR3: TGCAGTGCTAGACCGGACGGCAGGCGCTATGGCTACACCTTC. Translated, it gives CSARPDGRRYGYTF.

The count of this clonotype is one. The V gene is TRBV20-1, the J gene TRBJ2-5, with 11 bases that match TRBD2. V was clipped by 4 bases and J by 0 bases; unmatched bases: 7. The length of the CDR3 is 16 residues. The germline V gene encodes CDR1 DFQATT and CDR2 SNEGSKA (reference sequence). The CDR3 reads CSATFPSGRNQETQYF. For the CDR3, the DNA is TGCAGTGCTACTTTTCCTAGCGGGAGGAACCAAGAGACCCAGTACTTC.

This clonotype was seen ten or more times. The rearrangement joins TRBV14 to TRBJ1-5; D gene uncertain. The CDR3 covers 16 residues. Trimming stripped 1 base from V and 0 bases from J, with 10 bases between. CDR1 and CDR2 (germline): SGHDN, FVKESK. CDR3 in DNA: TGTGCCAGCAGCCAAGGGCAAGGTTATAGCAATCAGCCCCAGCATTTT. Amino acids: CASSQGQGYSNQPQHF.

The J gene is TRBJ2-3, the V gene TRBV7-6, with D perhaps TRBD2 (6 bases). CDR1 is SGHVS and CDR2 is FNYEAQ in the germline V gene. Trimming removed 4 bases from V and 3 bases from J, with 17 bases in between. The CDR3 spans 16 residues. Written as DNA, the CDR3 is TGTGCCAGCAGCTCTGTTGAGGCGGGATCGACAGATACGCAGTATTTT. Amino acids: CASSSVEAGSTDTQYF.

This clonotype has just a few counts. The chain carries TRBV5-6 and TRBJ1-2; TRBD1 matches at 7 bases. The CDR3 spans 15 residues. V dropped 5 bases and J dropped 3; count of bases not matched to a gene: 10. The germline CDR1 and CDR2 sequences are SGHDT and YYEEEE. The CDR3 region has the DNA TGTGCCAGCAGTAGGGGGCGCGGGTCCCACTATGGCTACACCTTC. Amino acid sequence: CASSRGRGSHYGYTF.

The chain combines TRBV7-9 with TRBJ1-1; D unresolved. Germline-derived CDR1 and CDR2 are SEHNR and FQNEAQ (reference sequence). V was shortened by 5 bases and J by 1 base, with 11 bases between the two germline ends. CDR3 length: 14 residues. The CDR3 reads CASSPGGSNTEAFF. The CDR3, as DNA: TGTGCCAGCAGCCCCGGCGGGTCGAACACTGAAGCTTTCTTT.

Written as DNA, the CDR3 is TGTGCCAGCAGCAGACTAGCGGGAACCGGGGAGCTGTTTTTT. Its translation is CASSRLAGTGELFF. The chain has TRBV7-2 and TRBJ2-2, with 11 bases that match TRBD2. The germline V gene has CDR1 SGHTA and CDR2 FQGNSA. With V trimmed by 5 bases and J by 5 bases, 1 base remained unmatched. The CDR3 has 14 residues.

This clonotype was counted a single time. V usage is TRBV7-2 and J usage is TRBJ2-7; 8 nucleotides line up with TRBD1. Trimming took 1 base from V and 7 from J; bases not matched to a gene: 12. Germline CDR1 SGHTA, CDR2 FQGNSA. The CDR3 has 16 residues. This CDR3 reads CASSLVSSGRGHEQYF. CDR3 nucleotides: TGTGCCAGCAGCTTAGTCTCCTCGGGCAGGGGGCATGAGCAGTACTTC.